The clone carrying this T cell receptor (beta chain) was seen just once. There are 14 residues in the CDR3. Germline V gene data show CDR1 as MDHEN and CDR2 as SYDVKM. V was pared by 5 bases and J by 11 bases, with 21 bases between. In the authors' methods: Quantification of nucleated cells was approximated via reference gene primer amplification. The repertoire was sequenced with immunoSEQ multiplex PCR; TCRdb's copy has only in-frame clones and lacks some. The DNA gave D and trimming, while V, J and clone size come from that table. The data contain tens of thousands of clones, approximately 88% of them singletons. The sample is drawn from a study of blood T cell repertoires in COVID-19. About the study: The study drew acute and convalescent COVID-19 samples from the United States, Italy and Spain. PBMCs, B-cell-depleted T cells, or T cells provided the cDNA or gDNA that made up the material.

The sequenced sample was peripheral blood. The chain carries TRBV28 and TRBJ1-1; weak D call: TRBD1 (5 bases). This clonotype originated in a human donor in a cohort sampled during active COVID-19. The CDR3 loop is CASSPTKPQGGAFF. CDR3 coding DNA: TGTGCCAGCAGTCCAACCAAACCTCAGGGAGGGGCTTTCTTT.